These 29 T cell receptor beta chains came from one sample sequenced in a study of blood T cell repertoires in COVID-19. The method was immunoSEQ multiplex PCR; TCRdb's version includes in-frame clones alone and lacks a portion of them. This sample has some 200,000 clones, with 94% found just once. The sample was peripheral blood. The receptors come from a man aged 25-45 years with COVID-19, enrolled during active disease.

This chain joins TRBV15 and TRBJ2-1; maybe TRBD1 (6 bases). Trimming pared 2 bases from V and 6 bases from J, leaving 11 bases between. Germline CDR1 LNHNV, CDR2 YYDKDF (reference sequence). The CDR3 spans 14 residues. CDR3 DNA sequence: TGTGCCACCAGCAGAACAGGGACCTTCAATGAGCAGTTCTTC. Translated: CATSRTGTFNEQFF.

The chain employs TRBV6-5 and TRBJ1-2; 8 nucleotides match TRBD1. V shed 10 bases, J shed 0 bases, and the junction held 4 bases outside the gene matches. Germline loops: CDR1 MNHEY, CDR2 SVGAGI. The CDR3 has 13 amino acids. CDR3 in amino acids: CATEDRANYGYTF. As DNA, the CDR3 is TGTGCCACCGAGGACAGGGCTAACTATGGCTACACCTTC.

This chain joins TRBV7-6 and TRBJ2-6; the D gene is possibly TRBD1 (5 bases). From germline, CDR1 is SGHVS and CDR2 FNYEAQ. Trimming took off 1 base at V and 0 bases at J, with 16 bases between the two ends. There are 19 residues in the CDR3. CDR3 nucleotides: TGTGCCAGCAGCTTAGTAAGTCCCGAGACAGACTCTGGGGCCAACGTCCTGACTTTC. It specifies CASSLVSPETDSGANVLTF.

This chain links TRBV5-6 with TRBJ1-5, with D perhaps TRBD1 (5 bases). V dropped 0 bases and J dropped 2 bases, with 12 bases sitting between them. The CDR3 consists of 16 residues. Germline values: CDR1 SGHDT, CDR2 YYEEEE. The CDR3 nucleotides are TGTGCCAGCAGCTTGGGTCGGTTAGGGGGCAATCAGCCCCAGCATTTT. Its translation is CASSLGRLGGNQPQHF.

This clone appeared a single time. The rearrangement uses TRBV7-3 and TRBJ2-1; 8 positions agree with TRBD2. Per germline, CDR1 SGHTA and CDR2 FQGTGA. The CDR3 has 16 amino acids. Trimming removed 6 bases from V and 0 bases from J; junction bases left unmatched: 7. The CDR3: CASSVSGGSSYNEQFF. The CDR3 DNA reads as TGTGCCAGCAGTGTAAGCGGGGGAAGCTCCTACAATGAGCAGTTCTTC.

This rearrangement joins TRBV5-1 to TRBJ1-3, with 11 bases lining up with TRBD1. V was pared by 2 bases and J by 0 bases, with 1 base of the junction left unmatched. CDR1 SGHRS and CDR2 YFSETQ come from the germline V gene. The CDR3 consists of 16 residues. The CDR3 sequence: CASSFGQGASGNTIYF. The CDR3 region has the DNA TGCGCCAGCAGCTTCGGACAGGGGGCCTCTGGAAACACCATATATTTT.

This chain joins TRBV4-1 and TRBJ1-1; tentative D call: TRBD1 (6 bases). This CDR3 has 14 amino acids. The V gene's germline CDR1 is MGHRA and CDR2 YSYEKL. V was clipped by 5 bases and J by 0 bases, with 10 bases between them. The CDR3 sequence: CASSVRGVNTEAFF. For the CDR3, the DNA is TGCGCCAGCAGCGTCAGGGGTGTGAACACTGAAGCTTTCTTT.

The chain couples TRBV9 to TRBJ2-5; TRBD2 might be the D (6 bases). Germline values: CDR1 SGDLS, CDR2 YYNGEE. The V and J ends lost 2 bases and 7 bases respectively, with 15 bases between them. This CDR3 contains 14 residues. CDR3 amino acids: CASSVSDGRGTQYF. The CDR3 DNA reads TGTGCCAGCAGCGTGTCGGACGGGCGGGGGACCCAGTACTTC.

The chain employs TRBV19 and TRBJ2-5, with 8 bases aligning to TRBD1. Germline trimming cut 5 bases from V and 2 bases from J; bases unmatched to any gene: 4. The CDR3 extends over 14 amino acids. Germline V gene data show CDR1 as LNHDA and CDR2 as SQIVND (reference sequence). In DNA, the CDR3 is TGTGCCAGTAGTTCCGGGACAGGTCAAGAGACCCAGTACTTC. It codes for CASSSGTGQETQYF. Combining the CDR3 with reference TRBV19 and TRBJ2-5 gives the whole variable domain DGGITQSPKYLFRKEGQNVTLSCEQNLNHDAMYWYRQDPGQGLRLIYYSQIVNDFQKGDIAEGYSVSREKKESFPLTVTSAQKNPTAFYLCASSSGTGQETQYFGPGTRLLVL.

The chain joins TRBV5-4 to TRBJ1-2, with 8 bases lining up with TRBD1. In germline, CDR1 is SGHNT, CDR2 YYREEE (reference sequence). V lost 4 bases and J lost 0; bases outside the gene matches: 11. The CDR3 totals 17 residues. CDR3 nucleotide sequence: TGTGCCAGCAGCCCTGGGACAGGAGGACAAGCTAACTATGGCTACACCTTC. It specifies CASSPGTGGQANYGYTF.

The chain joins TRBV5-1 to TRBJ1-1, with 8 positions matching TRBD1. CDR1 is SGHRS, CDR2 YFSETQ, per germline. There are 15 residues in the CDR3. The J segment lost 0 bases and the V segment lost 2 bases, leaving 3 bases of the junction unmatched. In nucleotides, the CDR3 is TGCGCCAGCAGCTTTAGGACAGGGATGAACACTGAAGCTTTCTTT. This encodes CASSFRTGMNTEAFF.

CDR3 loop: CATSTPRGGSEKLFF. The CDR3 DNA follows: TGTGCCACCAGCACCCCGAGGGGGGGGAGTGAAAAACTGTTTTTT. The chain combines TRBV15 with TRBJ1-4, with a tentative D call TRBD1 (6 bases). This CDR3 has 15 residues. The V end was cut by 4 bases, the J end by 7 bases, with 16 bases between. The V gene's germline CDR1 is LNHNV and CDR2 YYDKDF (reference sequence). The full variable domain, its missing parts supplied by reference TRBV15 and TRBJ1-4, is DAMVIQNPRYQVTQFGKPVTLSCSQTLNHNVMYWYQQKSSQAPKLLFHYYDKDFNNEADTPDNFQSRRPNTSFCFLDIRSPGLGDTAMYLCATSTPRGGSEKLFFGSGTQLSVL.

The chain links TRBV6-5 to TRBJ1-4; D is uncertain. CDR1 is MNHEY and CDR2 is SVGAGI in the germline V gene. The CDR3 consists of 12 residues. Trimming cost V 6 bases and J 2 bases, with 4 bases left between them. The CDR3 region has the DNA TGTGCCAGCAGGGGCACTAATGAAAAACTGTTTTTT. Its translation: CASRGTNEKLFF.

J is TRBJ2-5 and V is TRBV7-9; no definite D call. The CDR3 runs 16 residues. Germline CDR1 reads SEHNR; CDR2 reads FQNEAQ (reference sequence). With 3 bases removed from V and 2 bases from J, the gap between germline ends came to 16 bases. In DNA, the CDR3 is TGTGCCAGCAGCTTTCCGCCGGGTGGCCGGCAAGAGACCCAGTACTTC. This codes for CASSFPPGGRQETQYF. Looking up the rest from reference TRBV7-9 and TRBJ2-5 gives the full variable domain: DTGVSQNPRHKITKRGQNVTFRCDPISEHNRLYWYRQTLGQGPEFLTYFQNEAQLEKSRLLSDRFSAERPKGSFSTLEIQRTEQGDSAMYLCASSFPPGGRQETQYFGPGTRLLVL.

The CDR3 DNA reads as TGTGCCAGCAGTTACTCACTCGGGGGGCATGGGCCCCAGCATTTT. Residues: CASSYSLGGHGPQHF. This rearrangement joins TRBV28 to TRBJ1-5; perhaps TRBD1 as D (6 bases). Germline V gives CDR1 MDHEN, CDR2 SYDVKM. The CDR3 length is 15 residues. V gave up 4 bases and J gave up 9 bases, with 19 bases separating them.

The rearrangement joins TRBV6-5 to TRBJ2-5, with D maybe TRBD1 (5 bases). The CDR3 spans 16 residues. Deletions cut 0 bases from V and 2 bases from J, with 13 bases between. The V gene's germline CDR1 is MNHEY and CDR2 SVGAGI. The CDR3 region has the DNA TGTGCCAGCAGTTACTCGTGGACAACCGTACAAGAGACCCAGTACTTC. It translates to CASSYSWTTVQETQYF.

The chain couples TRBV12-3 or TRBV12-4 to TRBJ1-4; the D is unclear. This CDR3 spans 12 amino acids. Deletions cut 6 bases from V and 5 bases from J, with 7 bases between. CDR3 protein: CASRDSNEKLFF. The CDR3 DNA is TGTGCCAGCAGGGACTCAAATGAAAAACTGTTTTTT.

The CDR3: CASRRRENTEAFF. The CDR3 region has the DNA TGTGCCAGCAGGCGCCGGGAGAACACTGAAGCTTTCTTT. The chain couples TRBV2 to TRBJ1-1; D is undetermined. CDR1 and CDR2 from the germline V gene are SNHLY and FYNNEI. The CDR3 totals 13 residues. V lost 6 bases to trimming and J lost 1 base, with 9 bases between them.

Only one count was recorded for this clone. This chain links TRBV5-4 with TRBJ1-2; TRBD1 matches at 12 bases. The CDR3 consists of 17 residues. V gave up 4 bases and J gave up 3 bases; unmatched junction bases: 10. Germline CDR1 reads SGHNT; CDR2 reads YYREEE (reference sequence). The CDR3 nucleotides read TGTGCCAGCAGCCCTGGGACAGGGGGCGCCGGGTACTATGGCTACACCTTC. Translated, it gives CASSPGTGGAGYYGYTF.

There are a few counts of this clone. J is TRBJ1-1 and V is TRBV2; 7 bases agree with TRBD1. This CDR3 has 11 amino acids. After removal of 6 bases from V and 11 bases from J, the junction contained 6 bases not matched to a gene. Germline CDR1 reads SNHLY; CDR2 reads FYNNEI. This chain's CDR3 is CASRQTGRAFF. The CDR3, as DNA: TGTGCCAGCAGGCAGACAGGGAGGGCTTTCTTT.

CDR3 sequence (DNA): TGTGCCATCAGTGAGACAGCCACCGGGGAGCTGTTTTTT. Encoded protein: CAISETATGELFF. This chain links TRBV10-3 with TRBJ2-2, with unresolved D. This CDR3 is 13 amino acids long. From germline, CDR1 is ENHRY and CDR2 SYGVKD. The V end lost 2 bases, the J end lost 4 bases, and 5 bases lay between the germline ends.

The chain couples TRBV7-9 to TRBJ1-4; no clear D gene. Looked up from germline, CDR1 is SEHNR and CDR2 is FQNEAQ (reference sequence). The CDR3 is 15 residues long. V shed 3 bases and J shed 5 bases, with 13 bases lying between them. The DNA for the CDR3 is TGTGCCAGCAGCTTTTTGGGAGAACCGAATGAAAAACTGTTTTTT. It encodes CASSFLGEPNEKLFF. Combining the CDR3 with reference TRBV7-9 and TRBJ1-4 gives the whole variable domain DTGVSQNPRHKITKRGQNVTFRCDPISEHNRLYWYRQTLGQGPEFLTYFQNEAQLEKSRLLSDRFSAERPKGSFSTLEIQRTEQGDSAMYLCASSFLGEPNEKLFFGSGTQLSVL.

The gene calls are TRBV6-8 and TRBJ2-1, with 10 positions matching TRBD1. With V trimmed by 4 bases and J by 7 bases, 19 bases remained unmatched. This CDR3 region has 19 residues. Germline V lookup: CDR1 MNHGY, CDR2 SAAAGT. CDR3 sequence: CASSSPPWGTGVEENEQFF. The CDR3, as DNA: TGTGCCAGCAGTTCCCCCCCCTGGGGGACAGGGGTAGAGGAAAATGAGCAGTTCTTC.

V and J are TRBV19 and TRBJ1-5, with TRBD1 matching over 9 bases. Losses at the gene ends were 7 bases for V and 1 base for J; bases not matched to a gene: 5. CDR1 and CDR2 (germline): LNHDA, SQIVND (reference sequence). The length of the CDR3 is 15 residues. CDR3 nucleotide sequence: TGTGCCAGTACCCGGACAGGGGAAAGCAATCAGCCCCAGCATTTT. This sequence encodes CASTRTGESNQPQHF.

The V call is TRBV7-9, the J call TRBJ2-7; 13 bases align to TRBD2. CDR3 length: 16 residues. Germline CDR1 reads SEHNR; CDR2 reads FQNEAQ (reference sequence). Trimming took 5 bases from V and 9 from J; bases not matched to a gene: 13. The CDR3 region has the DNA TGTGCCAGCAGCCCTCCGGTGGGACTAGCGGGGCGTGGGCAGTACTTC. Its translation: CASSPPVGLAGRGQYF.

The V gene is TRBV7-9, the J gene TRBJ2-3; 7 nucleotides align to TRBD2. The CDR3 is made up of 17 amino acids. CDR1 is SEHNR, CDR2 FQNEAQ, per germline (reference sequence). Losses at the gene ends were 4 bases for V and 1 base for J; bases not matched to a gene: 11. CDR3 coding DNA: TGTGCCAGCAGCTGGCCCTTAGGGGCGGGGGGCACAGATACGCAGTATTTT. Its protein product is CASSWPLGAGGTDTQYF.

V gene TRBV9 combines with J gene TRBJ2-5; TRBD2 aligns across 12 bases. The CDR3 spans 16 residues. The germline V gene has CDR1 SGDLS and CDR2 YYNGEE. The V segment lost 3 bases and the J segment 2 bases; nucleotides outside the gene matches: 5. The CDR3 loop is CASSGTSGNLQETQYF. Here the CDR3 DNA reads TGTGCCAGCAGCGGGACTAGCGGGAACTTGCAAGAGACCCAGTACTTC.

The chain couples TRBV9 to TRBJ1-1; D ambiguous. The ends were cut back, 3 bases at V and 1 base at J, with 13 bases in the middle. Germline V CDR1 and CDR2: SGDLS, YYNGEE. The CDR3 has 15 residues. CDR3 nucleotides: TGTGCCAGCAGCGCGACATATCTACCGAACACTGAAGCTTTCTTT. Its translation: CASSATYLPNTEAFF.

The rearrangement uses TRBV30 and TRBJ1-1, with D perhaps matching TRBD1 (5 bases). Germline lookup yields CDR1 GTSNPN and CDR2 SVGIG (reference sequence). The germline V and J ends were trimmed by 1 base and 10 bases, with 10 bases remaining between them. CDR3 size: 11 residues. CDR3 sequence reads: CAWSGVGVAFF. The CDR3 DNA reads TGTGCCTGGAGTGGAGTAGGGGTAGCTTTCTTT.